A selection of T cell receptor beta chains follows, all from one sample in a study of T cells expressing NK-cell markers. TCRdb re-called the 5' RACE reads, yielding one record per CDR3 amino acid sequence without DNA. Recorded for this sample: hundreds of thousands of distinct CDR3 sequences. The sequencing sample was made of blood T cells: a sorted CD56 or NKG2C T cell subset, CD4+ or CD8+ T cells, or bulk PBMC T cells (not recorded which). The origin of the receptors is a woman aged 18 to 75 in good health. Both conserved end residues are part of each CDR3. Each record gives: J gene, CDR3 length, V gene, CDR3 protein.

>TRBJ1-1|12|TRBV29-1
CSVRVGNTEAFF
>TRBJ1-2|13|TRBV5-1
CASEEGGGYGYTF
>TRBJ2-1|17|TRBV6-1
CASSDSRLGRLYNEQFF
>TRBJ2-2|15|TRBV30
CAWSVTELGTGELFF
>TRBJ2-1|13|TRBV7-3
CASSLRSGNEQFF
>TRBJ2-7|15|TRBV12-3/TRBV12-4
CASSLESPKIYEQYF
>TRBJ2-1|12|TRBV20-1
CSVKTGDREQFF
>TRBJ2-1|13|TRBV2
CASRLQGSGEQFF
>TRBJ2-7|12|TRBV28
CASSLSLGEQYF
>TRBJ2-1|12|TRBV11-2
CASSFAGHEQFF
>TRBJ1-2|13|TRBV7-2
CASSLRGDLGYTF
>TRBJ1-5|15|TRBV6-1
CASSEDRGSNQPQHF
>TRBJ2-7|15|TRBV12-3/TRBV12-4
CASSFDRGRENEQYF
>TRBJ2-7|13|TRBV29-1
CSAASGGSYEQYF
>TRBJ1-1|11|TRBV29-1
CSVLRASEAFF
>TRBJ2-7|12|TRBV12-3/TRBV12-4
CASSSPGIEQYF
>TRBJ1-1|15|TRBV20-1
CSARDVEGGNTEAFF
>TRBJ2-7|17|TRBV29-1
CSVPHGLAGDSSYEQYF
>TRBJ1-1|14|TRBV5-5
CASSLWTVTTEAFF
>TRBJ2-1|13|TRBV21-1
CASSKVGHPEQFF
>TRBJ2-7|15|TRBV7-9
CASSIEWDRSYEQYF
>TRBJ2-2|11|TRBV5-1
CASSLGVELFF
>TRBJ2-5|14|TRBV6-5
CASSYSLVRETQYF
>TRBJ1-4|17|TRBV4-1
CASSRVGWGQENEKLFF
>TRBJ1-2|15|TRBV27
CATLTVGTGLGGYTF
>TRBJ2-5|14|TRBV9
CASSVGWLEETQYF
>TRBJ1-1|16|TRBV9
CASSLRDKPLPTEAFF